This T cell receptor beta chain is drawn from a study of T cell responses to AZD1222 COVID-19 vaccine. The CDR3 runs to 16 residues. Germline loops: CDR1 SNHLY, CDR2 FYNNEI. J lost 4 bases, V lost 3 bases, and 11 bases had no gene match. TCRdb's copy holds only in-frame clones and misses some; the assay was immunoSEQ multiplex PCR. The sample includes roughly 130,000 clones, roughly 94% seen only once; the top ten take approximately 7%. Findings and limits, study-wide: Reportedly, nearly half of unique spike TCRs recognized epitopes outside B.1.351/B.1.1.7 mutations.

For this clone: Its antigen is not identified.

This TCR came from an adult in good health. The sequencing used peripheral blood, collected on day 0 of AZD1222 vaccination. This chain joins TRBV2 and TRBJ1-2, with 7 bases fitting TRBD1. DNA for the CDR3: TGTGCCAGCAGTGACCGGACAGGACCTACTACCTATGGCTACACCTTC. Translated: CASSDRTGPTTYGYTF.